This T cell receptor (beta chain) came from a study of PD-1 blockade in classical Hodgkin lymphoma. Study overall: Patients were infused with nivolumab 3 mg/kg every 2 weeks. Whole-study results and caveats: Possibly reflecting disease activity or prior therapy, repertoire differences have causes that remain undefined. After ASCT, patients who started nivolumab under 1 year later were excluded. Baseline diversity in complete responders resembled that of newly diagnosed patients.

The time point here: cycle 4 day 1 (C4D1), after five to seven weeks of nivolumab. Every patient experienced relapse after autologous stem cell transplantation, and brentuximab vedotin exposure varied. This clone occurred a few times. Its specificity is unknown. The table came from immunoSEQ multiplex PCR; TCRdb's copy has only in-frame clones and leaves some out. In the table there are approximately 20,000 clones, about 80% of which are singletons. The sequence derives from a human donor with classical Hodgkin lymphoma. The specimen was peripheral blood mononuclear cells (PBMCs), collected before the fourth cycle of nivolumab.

The CDR3 DNA sequence: TGTGCCTGGAGTGTCTTATGGGACAGGGGCCCAGATACGCAGTATTTT. The encoded protein is CAWSVLWDRGPDTQYF. V usage is TRBV30 and J usage is TRBJ2-3; TRBD1 aligns across 10 bases. Germline CDR1 and CDR2: GTSNPN and SVGIG (reference sequence). V dropped 0 bases and J dropped 4; count of bases not matched to a gene: 7. The CDR3 totals 16 residues.